The present entry profiles one T cell receptor beta chain with its context. Antigen unknown. This sample was taken from a study of cytomegalovirus exposure and HLA in healthy donors. General study results and limits: The authors later found TCR association rates varying by HLA locus, with DRB1 most and HLA-C fewest.

Trimming shortened V by 0 bases and J by 5 bases, and 10 bases separated the two germline ends. Germline V gene lookup returns CDR1 MGHRA and CDR2 YSYEKL. This CDR3 spans 14 amino acids. Though probably carrying unrecorded immune exposures, donors were nominally healthy at sampling. PCR was performed using 60 Vbeta and 13 Jbeta primers. Using immunoSEQ multiplex PCR, the repertoire was profiled, and TCRdb retains in-frame clones only, with some absent. Of roughly 200,000 clones detected, roughly four fifths appear once; the ten largest clones hold approximately 2%. The rearrangement links TRBV4-1 to TRBJ2-5, with D possibly TRBD2 on 6 matching bases. The clonotype was recovered from a woman in her 30s in good health and CMV-seropositive. Sequencing was carried out using PBMCs. As DNA, the CDR3 is TGCGCCAGCAGCCAAGATCGGGAGCGGGAGACCCAGTACTTC. Its protein product is CASSQDRERETQYF.